One and the same sample provided the 26 T cell receptor beta chains below, sequenced in a study of a mutant IDH1 vaccine in newly diagnosed glioma. Indicated time point: week 47, end of study. One vaccine dose held 300 ug of mutant IDH1 20-mer peptide and came with topical imiquimod. Method: immunoSEQ multiplex PCR; TCRdb's copy keeps in-frame clones and lacks some. This table has under 60,000 clones, over 75% appearing once. No cognate antigen is known for these TCRs. Specimen: PBMCs, collected from a glioma patient whose treatment included an IDH1 peptide vaccine. Source of these receptors: a woman aged 40 to 50 with glioma. Some clones in this sample may be carry-over from other donors' samples.

This chain links TRBV6-5 with TRBJ2-2; TRBD1 aligns across 8 bases. Germline lookup yields CDR1 MNHEY and CDR2 SVGAGI. V was pared by 4 bases and J by 4 bases, with 8 bases of the junction left unmatched. This CDR3 is 16 amino acids long. This chain's CDR3 is CASSSRGRIGTGELFF. DNA of the CDR3: TGTGCCAGCAGTTCCAGGGGGCGAATAGGCACCGGGGAGCTGTTTTTT.

This clone was detected only a few times. This chain links TRBV4-1 with TRBJ2-6; D unclear. This CDR3 region has 16 residues. V lost 8 bases and J lost 0, with 14 bases in between. Germline CDR1 reads MGHRA; CDR2 reads YSYEKL. CDR3 DNA sequence: TGCGCCAGCCGCCGGGCAGGTAGCTCTGGGGCCAACGTCCTGACTTTC. Translated: CASRRAGSSGANVLTF.

This chain uses TRBV5-1 with TRBJ2-5; tentatively, D is TRBD2 (5 bases). CDR3 length: 14 residues. Germline-derived CDR1 and CDR2 are SGHRS and YFSETQ. Trimming cost V 0 bases and J 5 bases, with 11 bases left between them. The CDR3 bases are TGCGCCAGCAGCTTGGTTGACTGGGAGGAGACCCAGTACTTC. This sequence encodes CASSLVDWEETQYF. The full variable domain, rest sourced from reference TRBV5-1 and TRBJ2-5, is KAGVTQTPRYLIKTRGQQVTLSCSPISGHRSVSWYQQTPGQGLQFLFEYFSETQRNKGNFPGRFSGRQFSNSRSEMNVSTLELGDSALYLCASSLVDWEETQYFGPGTRLLVL.

Only one count was recorded for this clone. The CDR3: CASSMDGNTGELFF. Here the CDR3 DNA reads TGCGCCAGCAGCATGGACGGGAACACCGGGGAGCTGTTTTTT. The chain joins TRBV5-1 to TRBJ2-2; no clear D. The CDR3 spans 14 residues. The V end lost 4 bases, the J end lost 1 base, and 8 bases lay between the germline ends. Looked up from germline, CDR1 is SGHRS and CDR2 is YFSETQ.

This clone is categorized as medium-sized. This rearrangement joins TRBV5-6 to TRBJ2-7; perhaps TRBD1 as D (6 bases). Trimming took off 1 base at V and 5 bases at J, with 13 bases between the two ends. This CDR3 is built from 14 residues. Looked up from germline, CDR1 is SGHDT and CDR2 is YYEEEE. The CDR3 bases are TGTGCCAGCAGCTTGAATCCAGGGGTTCACGAGCAGTACTTC. Residues: CASSLNPGVHEQYF.

This chain connects TRBV30 to TRBJ1-2; no firm D call. Looked up from germline, CDR1 is GTSNPN and CDR2 is SVGIG (reference sequence). Trimming left V 4 bases short and J 7 bases short, with 16 bases between. CDR3 length: 13 amino acids. CDR3: CAWKLERSSGYTF. In nucleotides, the CDR3 is TGTGCCTGGAAATTAGAGAGGAGCAGTGGCTACACCTTC.

V and J are TRBV7-2 and TRBJ1-1; 9 nucleotides line up with TRBD1. V dropped 4 bases and J dropped 0; count of bases not matched to a gene: 15. Germline V gene data show CDR1 as SGHTA and CDR2 as FQGNSA. The CDR3 runs to 19 residues. The CDR3 sequence is CASSSGGTGLPLVNTEAFF. The CDR3 DNA follows: TGTGCCAGCAGCTCCGGAGGGACAGGGTTACCCTTAGTGAACACTGAAGCTTTCTTT.

The rearrangement uses TRBV2 and TRBJ2-1, with unresolved D. Germline loops: CDR1 SNHLY, CDR2 FYNNEI. This CDR3 comprises 12 residues. Trimming removed 3 bases at V and 6 bases at J, with 6 bases between. The CDR3: CASSERFNEQFF. CDR3 nucleotide sequence: TGTGCCAGCAGTGAGAGGTTCAATGAGCAGTTCTTC. Full variable domain (rest looked up from reference TRBV2 and TRBJ2-1): EPEVTQTPSHQVTQMGQEVILRCVPISNHLYFYWYRQILGQKVEFLVSFYNNEISEKSEIFDDQFSVERPDGSNFTLKIRSTKLEDSAMYFCASSERFNEQFFGPGTRLTVL.

This clone was recorded a few times. CDR3: CASSQEPGVVTFQPQHF. Here the CDR3 DNA reads TGTGCCAGCAGCCAAGAACCAGGGGTCGTAACTTTCCAGCCCCAGCATTTT. The chain employs TRBV4-2 and TRBJ1-5; perhaps TRBD1 as D (6 bases). Trimming removed 0 bases at V and 7 bases at J, with 19 bases between. Per germline, CDR1 LGHNA and CDR2 YNFKEQ. The CDR3 extends over 17 amino acids.

The CDR3 spells CASTKQWSNQPQHF. DNA for the CDR3: TGTGCCAGCACCAAGCAGTGGAGCAATCAGCCCCAGCATTTT. The rearrangement joins TRBV6-1 to TRBJ1-5; D is ambiguous. The V gene lost 7 bases and the J gene lost 1 base, with 11 bases spanning the gap. The CDR3 is 14 residues long. From germline, CDR1 is MNHNS and CDR2 SASEGT.

This CDR3 is CATSRKGTAQETQYF. The CDR3 DNA reads TGTGCCACCAGCAGAAAGGGGACAGCGCAAGAGACCCAGTACTTC. This chain links TRBV15 with TRBJ2-5; 7 bases align to TRBD1. Germline V gene data show CDR1 as LNHNV and CDR2 as YYDKDF (reference sequence). The CDR3 loop spans 15 amino acids. J gave up 2 bases and V 2 bases, and 5 bases lay outside the gene matches.

This chain connects TRBV2 to TRBJ2-3; D remains ambiguous. This CDR3 has 15 residues. The ends were cut back, 2 bases at V and 4 bases at J, with 13 bases in the middle. Germline V gene sequence: CDR1 SNHLY, CDR2 FYNNEI. CDR3 loop: CASSEHPFPSDTQYF. The CDR3 region has the DNA TGTGCCAGCAGTGAACACCCGTTCCCCTCAGATACGCAGTATTTT.

DNA for the CDR3: TGTGCCAGTAGTTCCAACCAGGGGGGGCCCCAGCATTTT. Protein: CASSSNQGGPQHF. The rearrangement links TRBV19 to TRBJ1-5, with 7 bases lining up with TRBD1. Trimming took 5 bases from V and 9 from J; bases not matched to a gene: 7. The CDR3 contains 13 residues. Germline CDR1 LNHDA, CDR2 SQIVND (reference sequence).

The V call is TRBV4-3, the J call TRBJ1-6; 7 nucleotides line up with TRBD1. CDR1 is LGHNA and CDR2 is YSLEER in the germline V gene. CDR3 length: 14 amino acids. J lost 10 bases, V lost 4 bases, and 7 bases had no gene match. As DNA, the CDR3 is TGCGCCAGCAGCCGGCAGGGGGTTGACTCACCCCTCCACTTT. Translation: CASSRQGVDSPLHF.

The chain carries TRBV4-1 and TRBJ1-1; 8 bases map to TRBD1. This CDR3 has 13 residues. V shed 1 base and J 5 bases; nucleotides not matched to a gene: 0. Germline-derived CDR1 and CDR2 are MGHRA and YSYEKL. CDR3 amino acids: CASSQGTGTEAFF. DNA of the CDR3: TGCGCCAGCAGCCAAGGGACAGGGACTGAAGCTTTCTTT.

DNA for the CDR3: TGTGCCAGCAAGGCGGGGGCTCCTTATAATGAAAAACTGTTTTTT. It yields the protein CASKAGAPYNEKLFF. This rearrangement joins TRBV6-1 to TRBJ1-4, with D perhaps TRBD1 (6 bases). Germline CDR1 reads MNHNS; CDR2 reads SASEGT. The V gene lost 7 bases and the J gene lost 4 bases, with 16 bases spanning the gap. The CDR3 length is 15 residues.

V and J are TRBV6-5 and TRBJ2-7; the match to TRBD1 covers 8 bases. The V and J ends lost 0 bases and 6 bases, in that order; junction bases with no gene match: 10. CDR1 is MNHEY and CDR2 is SVGAGI in the germline V gene. The CDR3 spans 16 residues. The CDR3 region has the DNA TGTGCCAGCAGTTACTCGGGGACAGGCCCAAGGGGCGAGCAGTACTTC. This gives the protein CASSYSGTGPRGEQYF.

The chain links TRBV5-4 to TRBJ2-7; D unclear. Germline-derived CDR1 and CDR2 are SGHNT and YYREEE (reference sequence). The CDR3 is 11 residues long. V lost 0 bases to trimming and J lost 5 bases, with 3 bases between them. As DNA, the CDR3 is TGTGCCAGCAGCTTGGAGGACGAGCAGTACTTC. The encoded protein is CASSLEDEQYF.

This sequence joins TRBV10-2 and TRBJ2-1; 11 bases align to TRBD2. The junction had 11 bases not matched to a gene; V was cut back by 6 bases and J by 4 bases. CDR3 length equals 17 residues. CDR1 is WSHSY and CDR2 is SAAADI in the germline V gene. CDR3 in DNA: TGCGCCAGCAGCCCCCGGCCTAGCGGGGGGAATTACAATGAGCAGTTCTTC. This sequence encodes CASSPRPSGGNYNEQFF.

The chain combines TRBV2 with TRBJ1-1, with D unclear. Germline V gene sequence: CDR1 SNHLY, CDR2 FYNNEI. The CDR3 is 15 residues long. The V and J ends lost 4 bases and 0 bases respectively, with 12 bases between them. In DNA form, the CDR3 reads TGTGCCAGCAGTGGGTATCAGCCCATGAACACTGAAGCTTTCTTT. Translated: CASSGYQPMNTEAFF. Full variable domain (rest looked up from reference TRBV2 and TRBJ1-1): EPEVTQTPSHQVTQMGQEVILRCVPISNHLYFYWYRQILGQKVEFLVSFYNNEISEKSEIFDDQFSVERPDGSNFTLKIRSTKLEDSAMYFCASSGYQPMNTEAFFGQGTRLTVV.

In this sample, this clone turned up a few times. This sequence joins TRBV21-1 and TRBJ2-2; the table's D call of TRBD2 was not tested on the DNA. TRBV21-1 is flagged as a pseudogene. The CDR3 totals 18 residues. CDR3 DNA: TGTGCCAGCAGCAAGCGTCCCGGGACTGTTGCGAACACCGGGGAGCTGTTTTTT. Its protein is CASSKRPGTVANTGELFF.

V is TRBV4-3 and J is TRBJ2-5; the match to TRBD1 covers 7 bases. CDR3 length: 14 amino acids. Losses at the gene ends were 3 bases for V and 6 bases for J; bases not matched to a gene: 7. Germline V gene data show CDR1 as LGHNA and CDR2 as YSLEER. This CDR3 is CASSQGDRDKTQYF. The CDR3 nucleotides read TGCGCCAGCAGCCAGGGAGACAGGGACAAGACCCAGTACTTC.

The chain carries TRBV5-1 and TRBJ1-4; D unclear. Trimming took 4 bases from V and 0 from J, leaving 7 bases between them. Germline CDR1 and CDR2: SGHRS and YFSETQ. The CDR3 totals 14 residues. The CDR3 is CASSDGATNEKLFF. In DNA, the CDR3 is TGCGCCAGCAGCGACGGGGCAACTAATGAAAAACTGTTTTTT. Complete variable domain (other parts from reference TRBV5-1 and TRBJ1-4): KAGVTQTPRYLIKTRGQQVTLSCSPISGHRSVSWYQQTPGQGLQFLFEYFSETQRNKGNFPGRFSGRQFSNSRSEMNVSTLELGDSALYLCASSDGATNEKLFFGSGTQLSVL.

The chain combines TRBV25-1 with TRBJ1-5; tentatively, D is TRBD1 (6 bases). The germline V gene encodes CDR1 MGHDK and CDR2 SYGVNS. This CDR3 spans 13 amino acids. The V and J ends lost 4 bases and 4 bases respectively, with 8 bases between them. The CDR3 region has the DNA TGTGCCAGCAGTGCTACAGGGAATCAGCCCCAGCATTTT. Amino acid sequence: CASSATGNQPQHF.

The rearrangement uses TRBV7-9 and TRBJ1-2; tentative D call: TRBD1 (5 bases). The V and J ends lost 11 bases and 8 bases respectively, with 12 bases between them. CDR1 and CDR2 from the germline V gene are SEHNR and FQNEAQ (reference sequence). CDR3 length equals 10 residues. The DNA for the CDR3 is TGTGCCTCCGGGGCCCGCGGCTACACCTTC. It translates to CASGARGYTF.

The chain couples TRBV12-5 to TRBJ1-1, with no clear D. In germline, CDR1 is LGHNT, CDR2 FRNRAP. V was shortened by 1 base and J by 0 bases, with 3 bases between the two germline ends. This CDR3 is built from 13 residues. CDR3 in DNA: TGTGCTAGTGGTTTGGATATGAACACTGAAGCTTTCTTT. Translated, it gives CASGLDMNTEAFF.